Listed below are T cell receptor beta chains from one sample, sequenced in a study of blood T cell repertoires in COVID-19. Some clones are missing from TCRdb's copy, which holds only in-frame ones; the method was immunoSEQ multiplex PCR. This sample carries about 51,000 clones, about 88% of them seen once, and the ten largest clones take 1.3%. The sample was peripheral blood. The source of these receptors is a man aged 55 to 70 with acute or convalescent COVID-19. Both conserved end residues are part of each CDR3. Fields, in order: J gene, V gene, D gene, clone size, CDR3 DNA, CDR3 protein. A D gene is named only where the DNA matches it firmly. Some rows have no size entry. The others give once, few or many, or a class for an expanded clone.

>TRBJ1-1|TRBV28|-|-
TGTGCCAGCAGTTTGAGTAGTACTGAAGCTTTCTTT
CASSLSSTEAFF
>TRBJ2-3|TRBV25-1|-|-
TGTGCCAGCAGTGAATTGGGCGACGGTTCAGGAGGTACGCAGTATTTT
CASSELGDGSGGTQYF
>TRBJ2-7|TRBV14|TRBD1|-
TGTGCCAGCAGCCAAGGGACAGGGGGAGTTGCCTACGAGCAGTACTTC
CASSQGTGGVAYEQYF
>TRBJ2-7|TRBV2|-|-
TGTGCCAGCAGTCGGCGCCAGGGCTACGAGCAGTACTTC
CASSRRQGYEQYF
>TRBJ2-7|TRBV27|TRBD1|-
TGTGCCAGCAGCTGGGACAGGGGGCGAAGGGAGCAGTACTTC
CASSWDRGRREQYF
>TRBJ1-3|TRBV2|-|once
TGTGCCAGCAGCCGGGACAAAAACTCTGGAAACACCATATATTTT
CASSRDKNSGNTIYF
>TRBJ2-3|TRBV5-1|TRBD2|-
TGCGCCAGCAGCTTACCTAGCGGGGGATTAGATACGCAGTATTTT
CASSLPSGGLDTQYF
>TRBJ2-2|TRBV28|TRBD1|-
TGTGCCAGCATTTGGACAGGGGGCAACACCGGGGAGCTGTTTTTT
CASIWTGGNTGELFF
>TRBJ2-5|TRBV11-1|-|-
TGTGCCAGCAGCCCCGGGGTCGGGGAGACCCAGTACTTC
CASSPGVGETQYF
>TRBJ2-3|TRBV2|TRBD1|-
TGTGCCAGCAGCGTCGGACAGGGGGAAGATACGCAGTATTTT
CASSVGQGEDTQYF
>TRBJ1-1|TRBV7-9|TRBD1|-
TGTGCCGTCATCCAGGGGGCAGGGGTTTCAGCTTTCTTT
CAVIQGAGVSAFF
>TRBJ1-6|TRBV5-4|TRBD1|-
TGTGCCAGCAGCCCAGGGACAGTCAATTCACCCCTCCACTTT
CASSPGTVNSPLHF
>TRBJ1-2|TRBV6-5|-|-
TGTGCCAGCAGTCCACAGGGAGAATATGGCTACACCTTC
CASSPQGEYGYTF
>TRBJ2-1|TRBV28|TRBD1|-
TGTGCCAGCACTTGGCAGGGGGCGTATGAGCAGTTCTTC
CASTWQGAYEQFF
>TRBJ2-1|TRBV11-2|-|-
TGTGCCAGCAGCTTCGAACAGGAGAAGCACAATGAGCAGTTCTTC
CASSFEQEKHNEQFF
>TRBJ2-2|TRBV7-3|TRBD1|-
TGTGCCAGCCGAGGACAGGGGGCCGCCGGGGAGCTGTTTTTT
CASRGQGAAGELFF